One and the same sample provided the 25 T cell receptor beta chains below, sequenced in a study of blood T cell repertoires in COVID-19. Profiled with immunoSEQ multiplex PCR; TCRdb holds only in-frame clones, not every one. The sample comprises some 200,000 clones, 60% to 85% of which are singletons, and about 7% rests with the top ten. The specimen sequenced was peripheral blood. These receptors were taken from a woman aged 70-85 years with acute or convalescent COVID-19.

V gene TRBV3-1 (or the pseudogene TRBV3-2) combines with J gene TRBJ2-7; 10 bases align to TRBD1. The CDR3 runs to 15 residues. Germline assignment: CDR1 LGHDT and CDR2 YNNKEL (reference sequence). V lost 4 bases and J lost 3; bases outside the gene matches: 6. CDR3 amino acids: CASSPRDRGDYEQYF. The CDR3 DNA sequence: TGTGCCAGCAGCCCCCGGGACAGGGGAGACTACGAGCAGTACTTC.

The chain employs TRBV24-1 and TRBJ2-5; 8 bases map to TRBD1. Looked up from germline, CDR1 is KGHDR and CDR2 is SFDVKD. V lost 3 bases to trimming and J lost 5 bases; unmatched junction nucleotides: 10. The CDR3 is made up of 16 amino acids. For the CDR3, the DNA is TGTGCCACCAGTGATCTCGGACAGGGTCGATGGGAGACCCAGTACTTC. Translating gives CATSDLGQGRWETQYF.

The V call is TRBV11-1, the J call TRBJ2-7, with 12 bases aligning to TRBD1. From germline, CDR1 is SGHAT and CDR2 FQDESV (reference sequence). V shed 5 bases and J 7 bases; nucleotides not matched to a gene: 6. CDR3 length equals 14 residues. The CDR3 spells CASSPGTGGREQYF. CDR3 in DNA: TGTGCCAGCAGCCCCGGGACAGGGGGCAGGGAGCAGTACTTC.

This clone was observed once. V gene TRBV20-1 combines with J gene TRBJ1-5; TRBD1 aligns across 7 bases. CDR1 and CDR2 (germline): DFQATT, SNEGSKA (reference sequence). The J segment lost 0 bases and the V segment lost 3 bases, leaving 5 bases of the junction unmatched. The CDR3 is 15 amino acids. The CDR3 loop reads CSASDRVNSNQPQHF. As DNA, the CDR3 is TGCAGTGCTAGTGACAGGGTTAATAGCAATCAGCCCCAGCATTTT.

The CDR3 sequence is CASSYSRGEGGAFF. Written as DNA, the CDR3 is TGTGCCAGCAGCTATAGTCGTGGGGAGGGGGGGGCTTTCTTT. The chain combines TRBV3-1 (or the pseudogene TRBV3-2) with TRBJ1-1; D may be TRBD1 (6 bases). The CDR3 is made up of 14 amino acids. Germline V gives CDR1 LGHDT, CDR2 YNNKEL (reference sequence). V lost 5 bases, J lost 11 bases, and 21 bases lay in between.

This clone was counted only a few times. V usage is TRBV4-1 and J usage is TRBJ2-2; D not certain. Germline V gene lookup returns CDR1 MGHRA and CDR2 YSYEKL. The germline V and J ends were trimmed by 4 bases and 9 bases, with 12 bases remaining between them. CDR3 length: 13 residues. Here the CDR3 reads CASSLRQGRELFF. The CDR3 nucleotides are TGCGCCAGCAGCCTCAGACAAGGAAGGGAGCTGTTTTTT.

The V call is TRBV11-3, the J call TRBJ2-1, with D perhaps TRBD2 (6 bases). CDR1 and CDR2 from the germline V gene are SGHNT and YENEEA. The CDR3 sequence is 13 residues long. V lost 5 bases to trimming and J lost 9 bases, with 14 bases between them. The CDR3 here is CASSPGGVAEQFF. The CDR3 region has the DNA TGTGCCAGCAGCCCCGGAGGGGTGGCTGAGCAGTTCTTC.

This clone was found once. CDR3 sequence reads: CAILRDFQETQYF. CDR3 bases: TGTGCCATCCTGAGGGACTTCCAAGAGACCCAGTACTTC. This chain joins TRBV10-3 and TRBJ2-5, with a tentative D call TRBD2 (6 bases). Trimming took off 8 bases at V and 1 base at J, with 11 bases between the two ends. Germline V gene data show CDR1 as ENHRY and CDR2 as SYGVKD. The CDR3 covers 13 residues.

V is TRBV28 and J is TRBJ1-2; 8 bases map to TRBD1. Germline assignment: CDR1 MDHEN and CDR2 SYDVKM. V lost 5 bases, J lost 4 bases, and 6 bases stayed unmatched. The CDR3 is 14 amino acids. Here the CDR3 reads CASSQGAGGYGYTF. CDR3 DNA sequence: TGTGCCAGCAGTCAGGGGGCGGGTGGCTATGGCTACACCTTC.

The J gene is TRBJ1-2, the V gene TRBV3-1 (or the pseudogene TRBV3-2); TRBD1 aligns across 8 bases. The CDR3 loop spans 14 amino acids. V gave up 3 bases and J gave up 3 bases; unmatched junction bases: 3. Germline V gives CDR1 LGHDT, CDR2 YNNKEL (reference sequence). This CDR3 is CASSHQGAYYGYTF. As DNA, the CDR3 is TGTGCCAGCAGCCACCAGGGGGCGTACTATGGCTACACCTTC.

This CDR3 reads CASSRGDSYNEQFF. CDR3 sequence (DNA): TGTGCCAGCAGCCGCGGGGACTCCTACAATGAGCAGTTCTTC. The chain carries TRBV5-6 and TRBJ2-1; TRBD2 is a possible D gene (6 bases). The V gene's germline CDR1 is SGHDT and CDR2 YYEEEE. The CDR3 sequence is 14 residues long. V lost 4 bases and J 0 bases, leaving 8 bases between the germline ends.

This clone was observed once. The V call is TRBV25-1, the J call TRBJ2-1; D perhaps matches TRBD1 (6 bases). Trimming removed 5 bases from V and 6 bases from J, with 17 bases in between. The germline V gene has CDR1 MGHDK and CDR2 SYGVNS. The CDR3 contains 15 residues. CDR3 nucleotide sequence: TGTGCCAGCAGTTCAGTAACAGGGCTCCTCAATGAGCAGTTCTTC. Translation gives CASSSVTGLLNEQFF.

This clone was recorded once. V and J are TRBV24-1 and TRBJ2-1; 9 bases fit TRBD2. Germline V lookup: CDR1 KGHDR, CDR2 SFDVKD. V gave up 9 bases and J gave up 7 bases; unmatched junction bases: 12. The CDR3 consists of 15 residues. The CDR3 DNA reads as TGTGCCACCGGCAATAGCGGGGGACTTGTAAATGAGCAGTTCTTC. Protein sequence: CATGNSGGLVNEQFF.

The chain links TRBV18 to TRBJ1-2, with a tentative D call TRBD1 (6 bases). CDR3 size: 15 residues. Germline V CDR1 and CDR2: KGHSH, LQKENI. V gave up 3 bases and J gave up 3 bases, with 14 bases separating them. CDR3 loop: CASSPVAGADYGYTF. CDR3 bases: TGTGCCAGCTCACCTGTGGCGGGGGCGGACTATGGCTACACCTTC. The full variable domain, its missing parts supplied by reference TRBV18 and TRBJ1-2, is NAGVMQNPRHLVRRRGQEARLRCSPMKGHSHVYWYRQLPEEGLKFMVYLQKENIIDESGMPKERFSAEFPKEGPSILRIQQVVRGDSAAYFCASSPVAGADYGYTFGSGTRLTVV.

The rearrangement links TRBV5-1 to TRBJ2-1, with 7 nucleotides matching TRBD1. The CDR3 is 16 amino acids. Germline loops: CDR1 SGHRS, CDR2 YFSETQ. V lost 2 bases to trimming and J lost 2 bases; unmatched junction nucleotides: 7. CDR3 amino acids: CASSLNRGAPYNEQFF. The CDR3 DNA reads as TGCGCCAGCAGCTTAAACAGGGGAGCCCCCTACAATGAGCAGTTCTTC.

The chain recombines TRBV24-1 with TRBJ1-2, with 8 nucleotides matching TRBD1. Germline V gene lookup returns CDR1 KGHDR and CDR2 SFDVKD. CDR3 size: 14 residues. The ends lost 1 base at V and 10 bases at J; junction bases unmatched: 7. The CDR3 bases are TGTGCCACCAGTGATTTTAGGGGTCAGGGGGCCTACACCTTC. Its protein is CATSDFRGQGAYTF.

The V gene is TRBV6-5, the J gene TRBJ1-4; possibly TRBD1 for D (6 bases). CDR1 MNHEY and CDR2 SVGAGI come from the germline V gene. With 5 bases removed from V and 8 bases from J, the gap between germline ends came to 18 bases. The CDR3 has 15 amino acids. The CDR3 sequence: CASSLTGTRWEKLFF. For the CDR3, the DNA is TGTGCCAGCAGTCTTACAGGGACAAGGTGGGAAAAACTGTTTTTT.

The CDR3 nucleotides are TGTGCCAGCAGCCGGGACTGGAGCTCCTACGAGCAGTACTTC. Amino acid sequence: CASSRDWSSYEQYF. This rearrangement joins TRBV9 to TRBJ2-7; weak D call: TRBD2 (6 bases). Germline CDR1 SGDLS, CDR2 YYNGEE. The CDR3 consists of 14 residues. The V end was cut by 4 bases, the J end by 0 bases, with 11 bases between. Full variable domain (outside the CDR3, taken from reference TRBV9 and TRBJ2-7): DSGVTQTPKHLITATGQRVTLRCSPRSGDLSVYWYQQSLDQGLQFLIQYYNGEERAKGNILERFSAQQFPDLHSELNLSSLELGDSALYFCASSRDWSSYEQYFGPGTRLTVT.

The rearrangement uses TRBV24-1 and TRBJ2-1; 9 bases agree with TRBD1. This CDR3 spans 15 amino acids. The germline V gene encodes CDR1 KGHDR and CDR2 SFDVKD. The J segment lost 8 bases and the V segment lost 3 bases, leaving 7 bases of the junction unmatched. The CDR3 reads CATSDPSGQGDEQFF. In nucleotides, the CDR3 is TGTGCCACCAGTGATCCGTCGGGACAGGGTGATGAGCAGTTCTTC.

In regard to this clone: Other DNA sequences in this specimen translate into the identical CDR3. V is TRBV5-1 and J is TRBJ2-3, with TRBD1 identical over 11 bases. Germline CDR1 and CDR2: SGHRS and YFSETQ. V was pared by 4 bases and J by 4 bases, with 5 bases of the junction left unmatched. This CDR3 comprises 15 residues. CDR3 residues: CASSPRTGGSDTQYF. The CDR3 region has the DNA TGCGCCAGCAGCCCTAGGACAGGGGGCTCAGATACGCAGTATTTT.

The table lists this clone with a count of one. V is TRBV18 and J is TRBJ1-3; D not certain. The germline V gene encodes CDR1 KGHSH and CDR2 LQKENI. Trimming removed 1 base at V and 3 bases at J, with 13 bases between. The CDR3 consists of 16 residues. Here the CDR3 DNA reads TGTGCCAGCTCACCACAGGAGGGAGGAGATGGAAACACCATATATTTT. This sequence encodes CASSPQEGGDGNTIYF.

This chain links TRBV7-9 with TRBJ2-3, with unresolved D. CDR1 is SEHNR, CDR2 FQNEAQ, per germline (reference sequence). V lost 2 bases and J lost 4, with 10 bases in between. This CDR3 region has 14 residues. The DNA of the CDR3 is TGTGCCAGCAGCTTATTCGAGACTTCAGATACGCAGTATTTT. Translation: CASSLFETSDTQYF.

This rearrangement joins TRBV5-4 to TRBJ1-2, with D perhaps TRBD1 (6 bases). Trimming left V 2 bases short and J 6 bases short, with 8 bases between. Germline loops: CDR1 SGHNT, CDR2 YYREEE (reference sequence). The length of the CDR3 is 12 residues. CDR3 loop: CASSFQGNGYTF. In DNA form, the CDR3 reads TGTGCCAGCAGCTTCCAGGGGAATGGCTACACCTTC.

V gene TRBV27 combines with J gene TRBJ1-5, with D possibly being TRBD1 (5 bases). Trimming removed 6 bases at V and 7 bases at J, with 19 bases between. The germline V gene has CDR1 MNHEY and CDR2 SMNVEV (reference sequence). The CDR3 runs 15 residues. The CDR3 here is CASRAGPRTQQPQHF. In DNA, the CDR3 is TGTGCCAGCAGGGCGGGACCCAGGACCCAACAGCCCCAGCATTTT.

This clone has only a few counts. The rearrangement joins TRBV7-9 to TRBJ2-1; 8 positions agree with TRBD2. The CDR3 runs to 19 residues. Germline V gene sequence: CDR1 SEHNR, CDR2 FQNEAQ (reference sequence). The ends lost 3 bases at V and 7 bases at J; junction bases unmatched: 20. The CDR3 region has the DNA TGTGCCAGCAGCTTTCCCCTAGCGGGTGTGGGCTTTCAAGAAAATGAGCAGTTCTTC. This translates into CASSFPLAGVGFQENEQFF. The full variable domain, rest sourced from reference TRBV7-9 and TRBJ2-1, is DTGVSQNPRHKITKRGQNVTFRCDPISEHNRLYWYRQTLGQGPEFLTYFQNEAQLEKSRLLSDRFSAERPKGSFSTLEIQRTEQGDSAMYLCASSFPLAGVGFQENEQFFGPGTRLTVL.